This TCR beta chain was captured in a study of STAT5B mutations in CD4+ large granular lymphocyte leukemia. The assay was immunoSEQ multiplex PCR, and TCRdb's table has in-frame clones only and misses some. The table has about 35,000 clones, roughly two thirds seen once; the top ten hold 1.5% to 2%. The germline V gene has CDR1 SGHDT and CDR2 YYEEEE. The CDR3 has 14 residues. Trimming stripped 0 bases from V and 10 bases from J, with 16 bases between. The sample consisted of CD4+ T cells from blood buffy coats. The chain uses TRBV5-6 and TRBJ1-1, with a tentative D call TRBD1 (5 bases). This clonotype was obtained from a human donor in good health. The CDR3 is CASSLVGQGSGAFF. The CDR3 DNA reads TGTGCCAGCAGCTTGGTGGGGCAGGGAAGCGGAGCTTTCTTT.